The entry below gives a single T cell receptor beta chain sequence along with its context. This sample stems from a study of T cell changes during pregnancy in multiple sclerosis. This CDR3 is built from 15 residues. J was trimmed by 7 bases and V by 3 bases; bases with no gene match: 8. Per the germline V gene, CDR1 is MGHRA and CDR2 is YSYEKL. TCRdb's table, derived via immunoSEQ multiplex PCR, lists solely in-frame clones and lacks some. This sample yields 85,000 to 130,000 clones, of which almost 95% are seen a single time; 0.7% to 0.9% belongs to the top ten. This chain links TRBV4-1 with TRBJ2-7, with 11 bases aligning to TRBD2. Specimen: peripheral blood, collected before pregnancy. This receptor was identified in a female donor with multiple sclerosis, enrolled in a pregnancy study. The CDR3 DNA reads TGCGCCAGCAGCCAGATATGGACTAGCGGGTGGGAGCAGTACTTC. It specifies CASSQIWTSGWEQYF.